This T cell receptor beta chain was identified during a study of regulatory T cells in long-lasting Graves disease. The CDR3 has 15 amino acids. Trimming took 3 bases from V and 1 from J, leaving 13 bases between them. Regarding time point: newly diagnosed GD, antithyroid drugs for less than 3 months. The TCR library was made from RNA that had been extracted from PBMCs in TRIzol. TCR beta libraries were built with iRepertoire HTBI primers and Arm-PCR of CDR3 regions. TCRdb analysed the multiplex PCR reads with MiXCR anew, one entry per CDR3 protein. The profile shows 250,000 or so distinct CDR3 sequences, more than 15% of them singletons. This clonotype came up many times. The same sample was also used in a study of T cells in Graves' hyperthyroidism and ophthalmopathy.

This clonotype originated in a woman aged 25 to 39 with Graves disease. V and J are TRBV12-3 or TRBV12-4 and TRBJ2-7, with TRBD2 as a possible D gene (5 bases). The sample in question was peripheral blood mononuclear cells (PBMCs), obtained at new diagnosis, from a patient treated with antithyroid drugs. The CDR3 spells CASSFSGRRSYEQYF. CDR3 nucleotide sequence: TGTGCCAGCAGTTTTTCCGGGCGGAGGTCCTACGAGCAGTACTTC.